These 14 T cell receptor beta chains were sequenced from one sample in a study of T cell clones after liver transplantation. Profiling relied on immunoSEQ multiplex PCR, and the TCRdb table lists in-frame clones only, not all of them. The table lists 93,000 or so clones, roughly four fifths of them singletons. The specimen was CD4+ T cells from blood, collected around 50 months after liver transplant. These TCRs come from a human patient who received a liver transplant. Some T cells may be provided by the graft donor.

V usage is TRBV25-1 and J usage is TRBJ1-1; perhaps TRBD1 as D (5 bases). Trimming removed 6 bases at V and 0 bases at J, with 11 bases between. This CDR3 has 14 amino acids. CDR1 and CDR2 from the germline V gene are MGHDK and SYGVNS. The CDR3 here is CASRGTGLNTEAFF. In nucleotides, the CDR3 is TGTGCCAGCAGAGGTACAGGTTTGAACACTGAAGCTTTCTTT.

V is TRBV5-6 and J is TRBJ1-3; no reliable D call. The germline gives CDR1 SGHDT, CDR2 YYEEEE. Trimming took 4 bases from V and 2 from J, leaving 10 bases between them. This CDR3 region has 14 residues. CDR3 protein: CASSPRGPGNTIYF. CDR3 sequence (DNA): TGTGCCAGCAGCCCAAGAGGGCCTGGAAACACCATATATTTT. Supplemented by reference TRBV5-6 and TRBJ1-3, the full variable domain reads DAGVTQSPTHLIKTRGQQVTLRCSPKSGHDTVSWYQQALGQGPQFIFQYYEEEERQRGNFPDRFSGHQFPNYSSELNVNALLLGDSALYLCASSPRGPGNTIYFGEGSWLTVV.

The chain joins TRBV28 to TRBJ1-1; tentatively, D is TRBD1 (6 bases). The V and J ends lost 5 bases and 1 base respectively, with 14 bases between them. The CDR3 loop spans 15 amino acids. The V gene's germline CDR1 is MDHEN and CDR2 SYDVKM. The CDR3: CASSITGLQNTEAFF. CDR3 in DNA: TGTGCCAGCAGTATAACAGGGCTACAGAACACTGAAGCTTTCTTT.

The chain has TRBV6-6 and TRBJ2-1, with D maybe TRBD2 (6 bases). V was clipped by 6 bases and J by 5 bases, with 17 bases between them. The CDR3 contains 15 residues. Germline V lookup: CDR1 MNHNY, CDR2 SVGAGI (reference sequence). The CDR3 sequence is CASRETGGMHNEQFF. In DNA, the CDR3 is TGTGCCAGCAGGGAGACTGGAGGGATGCACAATGAGCAGTTCTTC.

V gene TRBV5-8 combines with J gene TRBJ2-7; D is uncertain. From germline, CDR1 is SGHTS and CDR2 YDEGEE. This CDR3 spans 14 amino acids. V gave up 0 bases and J gave up 0 bases, with 7 bases separating them. This CDR3 is CASSLELSSYEQYF. DNA for the CDR3: TGTGCCAGCAGCTTGGAATTATCCTCCTACGAGCAGTACTTC.

The gene calls are TRBV5-1 and TRBJ2-1, with a possible D match to TRBD2 (5 bases). The V gene's germline CDR1 is SGHRS and CDR2 YFSETQ. The CDR3 spans 13 residues. The V and J ends lost 4 bases and 9 bases respectively, with 14 bases between them. CDR3 amino acids: CASSREATLEQFF. For the CDR3, the DNA is TGCGCCAGCAGCCGGGAAGCTACTCTTGAGCAGTTCTTC.

A single count supports this clone. The chain links TRBV30 to TRBJ2-1, with TRBD2 as a possible D gene (6 bases). V was clipped by 3 bases and J by 9 bases, with 12 bases between them. The CDR3 is 12 residues long. The germline V gene has CDR1 GTSNPN and CDR2 SVGIG (reference sequence). The CDR3 loop is CAWRWRAGEQFF. Written as DNA, the CDR3 is TGTGCCTGGAGGTGGAGGGCCGGTGAGCAGTTCTTC.

V usage is TRBV28 and J usage is TRBJ1-5, with D unresolved. CDR1 and CDR2 (germline): MDHEN, SYDVKM. Trimming took off 6 bases at V and 6 bases at J, with 9 bases between the two ends. CDR3 size: 12 residues. CDR3 DNA: TGTGCCAGCAGGAAGGGAAGTCAGCCCCAGCATTTT. Protein sequence: CASRKGSQPQHF. The full variable domain, in which reference TRBV28 and TRBJ1-5 provide the parts outside the CDR3, is DVKVTQSSRYLVKRTGEKVFLECVQDMDHENMFWYRQDPGLGLRLIYFSYDVKMKEKGDIPEGYSVSREKKERFSLILESASTNQTSMYLCASRKGSQPQHFGDGTRLSIL.

The chain carries TRBV5-1 and TRBJ2-5; TRBD1 matches 10 bases. The germline CDR1 and CDR2 sequences are SGHRS and YFSETQ. The CDR3 totals 15 residues. V gave up 7 bases and J gave up 2 bases; unmatched junction bases: 8. CDR3 loop: CASGRQGAIQETQYF. Written as DNA, the CDR3 is TGCGCCAGCGGTAGACAGGGGGCTATACAAGAGACCCAGTACTTC.

V and J are TRBV5-6 and TRBJ1-5; TRBD1 matches 8 bases. J lost 1 base, V lost 0 bases, and 0 bases had no gene match. Germline assignment: CDR1 SGHDT and CDR2 YYEEEE. The CDR3 has 15 amino acids. The DNA of the CDR3 is TGTGCCAGCAGCTTGGACAGGGGGAGCAATCAGCCCCAGCATTTT. It codes for CASSLDRGSNQPQHF.

The chain carries TRBV14 and TRBJ2-3; D is possibly TRBD1 (5 bases). The V gene's germline CDR1 is SGHDN and CDR2 FVKESK. V was cut by 4 bases and J by 2 bases, with 7 bases left in between. The CDR3 is made up of 13 amino acids. The DNA of the CDR3 is TGTGCCAGCAGCCTGGGGCTCACAGATACGCAGTATTTT. This encodes CASSLGLTDTQYF.

This chain uses TRBV6-5 with TRBJ2-2; the D gene could be TRBD1 or TRBD2 (5 bases each). Germline CDR1 MNHEY, CDR2 SVGAGI. Between the trimmed V and J ends, which lost 2 bases and 1 base, there was a span of 8 bases. CDR3 length: 15 residues. CDR3 region: CASSYGGRNTGELFF. The CDR3, as DNA: TGTGCCAGCAGTTACGGGGGACGGAACACCGGGGAGCTGTTTTTT.

The chain recombines TRBV7-6 with TRBJ1-5, with 9 bases identical to TRBD1. Looked up from germline, CDR1 is SGHVS and CDR2 is FNYEAQ. This CDR3 has 15 residues. J lost 4 bases, V lost 5 bases, and 6 bases had no gene match. The CDR3 region is CASSPGTGRNQPQHF. CDR3 in DNA: TGTGCCAGCAGCCCCGGGACAGGGAGAAATCAGCCCCAGCATTTT.

CDR3 sequence reads: CASSSPGLAGLTYNEQFF. CDR3 nucleotide sequence: TGTGCCAGCAGCTCACCGGGACTAGCGGGATTGACCTACAATGAGCAGTTCTTC. The rearrangement uses TRBV7-8 and TRBJ2-1; the match to TRBD2 covers 13 bases. The germline gives CDR1 SGHVS, CDR2 FQNEAQ. The CDR3 has 18 residues. Unmatched junction bases numbered 8, after V lost 4 bases and J lost 2 bases. Together with reference TRBV7-8 and TRBJ2-1, the CDR3 gives the full variable domain: GAGVSQSPRYKVAKRGQDVALRCDPISGHVSLFWYQQALGQGPEFLTYFQNEAQLDKSGLPSDRFFAERPEGSVSTLKIQRTQQEDSAVYLCASSSPGLAGLTYNEQFFGPGTRLTVL.